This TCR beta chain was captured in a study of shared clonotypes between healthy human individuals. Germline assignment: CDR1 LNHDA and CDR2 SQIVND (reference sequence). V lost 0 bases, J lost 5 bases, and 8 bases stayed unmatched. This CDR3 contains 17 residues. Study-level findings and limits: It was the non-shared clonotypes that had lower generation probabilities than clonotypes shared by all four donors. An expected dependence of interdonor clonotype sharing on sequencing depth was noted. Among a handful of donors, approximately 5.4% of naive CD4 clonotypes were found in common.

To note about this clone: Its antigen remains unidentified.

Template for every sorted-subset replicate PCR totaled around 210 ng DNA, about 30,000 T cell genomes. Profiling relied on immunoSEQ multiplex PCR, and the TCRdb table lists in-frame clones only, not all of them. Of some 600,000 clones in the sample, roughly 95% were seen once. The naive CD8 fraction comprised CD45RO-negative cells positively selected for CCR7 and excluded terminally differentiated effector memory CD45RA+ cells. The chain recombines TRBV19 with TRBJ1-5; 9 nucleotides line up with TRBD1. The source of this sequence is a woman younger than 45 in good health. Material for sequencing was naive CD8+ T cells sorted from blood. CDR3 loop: CASSIDPGQGWDQPQHF. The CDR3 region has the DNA TGTGCCAGTAGTATAGATCCGGGACAGGGTTGGGATCAGCCCCAGCATTTT.